These 15 T cell receptor beta chains came from one sample sequenced in a study of blood T cell repertoires in COVID-19. TCRdb's copy holds only in-frame clones and misses some; the assay was immunoSEQ multiplex PCR. The data contain about 78,000 clones, roughly 86% of them singletons. Sequences were obtained from peripheral blood. Receptor source: a man aged 45-65 years with active or convalescent COVID-19.

This clone has just a few counts. The V gene is TRBV6-6, the J gene TRBJ2-7; 7 nucleotides agree with TRBD2. Germline values: CDR1 MNHNY, CDR2 SVGAGI (reference sequence). The V segment lost 6 bases and the J segment 0 bases; nucleotides outside the gene matches: 5. CDR3 length: 14 residues. The CDR3 DNA is TGTGCCAGCAGCCCTGGGGGGGGCTCCTACGAGCAGTACGTC. Its translation is CASSPGGGSYEQYV.

The chain carries TRBV5-1 and TRBJ2-5, with TRBD1 matching over 8 bases. CDR1 is SGHRS, CDR2 YFSETQ, per germline. The CDR3 is made up of 14 amino acids. Germline trimming cut 0 bases from V and 5 bases from J; bases unmatched to any gene: 3. CDR3 protein: CASSLEDRVETQYF. The CDR3 nucleotides are TGCGCCAGCAGCTTGGAGGACAGGGTTGAGACCCAGTACTTC. Full variable domain (missing parts from reference TRBV5-1 and TRBJ2-5): KAGVTQTPRYLIKTRGQQVTLSCSPISGHRSVSWYQQTPGQGLQFLFEYFSETQRNKGNFPGRFSGRQFSNSRSEMNVSTLELGDSALYLCASSLEDRVETQYFGPGTRLLVL.

CDR3 amino acids: CASLGFRGTGELFF. Here the CDR3 DNA reads TGTGCCAGCCTCGGCTTTCGGGGCACCGGGGAGCTGTTTTTT. The rearrangement joins TRBV28 to TRBJ2-2, with a tentative D call TRBD2 (5 bases). CDR1 is MDHEN, CDR2 SYDVKM, per germline. The V end lost 8 bases, the J end lost 4 bases, and 14 bases lay between the germline ends. This CDR3 has 14 amino acids. The full variable domain, with the rest looked up from reference TRBV28 and TRBJ2-2, is DVKVTQSSRYLVKRTGEKVFLECVQDMDHENMFWYRQDPGLGLRLIYFSYDVKMKEKGDIPEGYSVSREKKERFSLILESASTNQTSMYLCASLGFRGTGELFFGEGSRLTVL.

This CDR3 reads CASRDSGGANNEQFF. CDR3 bases: TGTGCCAGCAGGGATAGCGGGGGGGCCAACAATGAGCAGTTCTTC. The chain recombines TRBV27 with TRBJ2-1, with 11 bases matching TRBD2. There are 15 residues in the CDR3. Per the germline V gene, CDR1 is MNHEY and CDR2 is SMNVEV (reference sequence). V gave up 6 bases and J gave up 5 bases; unmatched junction bases: 6.

The chain couples TRBV7-9 to TRBJ2-5, with D perhaps matching TRBD1 (5 bases). Germline V gene sequence: CDR1 SEHNR, CDR2 FQNEAQ (reference sequence). There are 14 residues in the CDR3. The V gene lost 4 bases and the J gene lost 1 base, with 10 bases spanning the gap. This chain's CDR3 is CASSSRQSQETQYF. The CDR3 DNA sequence: TGTGCCAGCAGCTCGAGACAGTCCCAAGAGACCCAGTACTTC.

This rearrangement joins TRBV5-4 to TRBJ2-3; D uncertain. There are 14 residues in the CDR3. Per germline, CDR1 SGHNT and CDR2 YYREEE (reference sequence). With 3 bases removed from V and 2 bases from J, the gap between germline ends came to 10 bases. CDR3 nucleotide sequence: TGTGCCAGCAGCTCAGACACATTCACAGATACGCAGTATTTT. Encoded protein: CASSSDTFTDTQYF.

The genes are TRBV11-2 and TRBJ1-3; D ambiguous. Germline lookup yields CDR1 SGHAT and CDR2 FQNNGV. Trimming took 2 bases from V and 0 from J, leaving 8 bases between them. CDR3 length: 15 amino acids. The CDR3 DNA reads TGTGCCAGCAGCTTAACAGTGAGCTCTGGAAACACCATATATTTT. It specifies CASSLTVSSGNTIYF. Together with reference TRBV11-2 and TRBJ1-3, the CDR3 gives the full variable domain: EAGVAQSPRYKIIEKRQSVAFWCNPISGHATLYWYQQILGQGPKLLIQFQNNGVVDDSQLPKDRFSAERLKGVDSTLKIQPAKLEDSAVYLCASSLTVSSGNTIYFGEGSWLTVV.

V gene TRBV5-1 combines with J gene TRBJ1-4, with D tentatively TRBD1 (5 bases). Trimming removed 4 bases from V and 0 bases from J, with 7 bases in between. Germline lookup yields CDR1 SGHRS and CDR2 YFSETQ. The CDR3 is 14 residues long. CDR3 amino acids: CASSRTTTNEKLFF. Written as DNA, the CDR3 is TGCGCCAGCAGCCGGACAACAACTAATGAAAAACTGTTTTTT.

J is TRBJ2-5 and V is TRBV11-3; 8 bases match TRBD2. This CDR3 is built from 16 residues. The V gene's germline CDR1 is SGHNT and CDR2 YENEEA. J gave up 1 base and V 2 bases, and 6 bases lay outside the gene matches. The chain's CDR3 is CASSLSKRGFQETQYF. The CDR3 region has the DNA TGTGCCAGCAGCTTATCGAAGCGGGGGTTCCAAGAGACCCAGTACTTC.

This rearrangement joins TRBV7-9 to TRBJ1-4; tentative D call: TRBD1 (6 bases). V lost 1 base to trimming and J lost 5 bases, with 11 bases between them. The germline V gene encodes CDR1 SEHNR and CDR2 FQNEAQ (reference sequence). This CDR3 spans 15 amino acids. CDR3 sequence: CASSLGGGPNEKLFF. CDR3 DNA: TGTGCCAGCAGCTTAGGGGGGGGCCCCAATGAAAAACTGTTTTTT. The whole variable domain, remainder taken from reference TRBV7-9 and TRBJ1-4, is DTGVSQNPRHKITKRGQNVTFRCDPISEHNRLYWYRQTLGQGPEFLTYFQNEAQLEKSRLLSDRFSAERPKGSFSTLEIQRTEQGDSAMYLCASSLGGGPNEKLFFGSGTQLSVL.

This clone was seen once. The genes are TRBV3-1 (or the pseudogene TRBV3-2) and TRBJ1-5; a possible D gene is TRBD1 (5 bases). The CDR3 sequence is 18 residues long. The V gene lost 0 bases and the J gene lost 7 bases, with 22 bases spanning the gap. CDR1 and CDR2 from the germline V gene are LGHDT and YNNKEL (reference sequence). In DNA, the CDR3 is TGTGCCAGCAGCCAAGATCATCCGGACAACACTCCGGGCCAGCCCCAGCATTTT. Amino acids: CASSQDHPDNTPGQPQHF.

This chain uses TRBV6-1 with TRBJ2-1; the match to TRBD1 covers 10 bases. Germline V CDR1 and CDR2: MNHNS, SASEGT. After removal of 4 bases from V and 6 bases from J, the junction contained 9 bases not matched to a gene. The CDR3 runs to 16 residues. The CDR3 here is CASSGTTGGASNEQFF. The CDR3 nucleotides are TGTGCCAGCAGTGGAACGACAGGGGGCGCGTCCAATGAGCAGTTCTTC.

This sequence joins TRBV7-9 and TRBJ2-6, with D possibly TRBD2 on 5 matching bases. Germline V gene sequence: CDR1 SEHNR, CDR2 FQNEAQ (reference sequence). The CDR3 contains 15 residues. Trimming removed 5 bases at V and 3 bases at J, with 11 bases between. The CDR3 coding sequence is TGTGCCAGCAGCGGACTTTGGGGTGGGGCCAACGTCCTGACTTTC. This codes for CASSGLWGGANVLTF. Complete variable domain (other parts from reference TRBV7-9 and TRBJ2-6): DTGVSQNPRHKITKRGQNVTFRCDPISEHNRLYWYRQTLGQGPEFLTYFQNEAQLEKSRLLSDRFSAERPKGSFSTLEIQRTEQGDSAMYLCASSGLWGGANVLTFGAGSRLTVL.

The chain is built from TRBV28 and TRBJ1-3; D call uncertain. Trimming stripped 10 bases from V and 4 bases from J, with 17 bases between. The CDR3 length is 14 residues. Germline-derived CDR1 and CDR2 are MDHEN and SYDVKM. The CDR3 loop reads CATVGSGDGNTIYF. The DNA for the CDR3 is TGTGCCACCGTGGGGAGCGGAGACGGAAACACCATATATTTT.

V is TRBV28 and J is TRBJ2-7; D unclear. Germline V gives CDR1 MDHEN, CDR2 SYDVKM. This CDR3 has 12 residues. V gave up 6 bases and J gave up 3 bases, with 9 bases separating them. The CDR3 nucleotides read TGTGCCAGCAGGACCTACAGCTACGAGCAGTACTTC. The encoded protein is CASRTYSYEQYF.